The present TCR beta chain was sequenced within a study of neoadjuvant anti-PD-1 for oral cavity cancer. General study results and limits: Non-responders to neoadjuvant nivolumab had significantly more clonal PBMC T cells than responders.

Patients were newly diagnosed with stage II-IVA oral cavity squamous cell carcinoma without prior systemic or radiation treatment. These oral cavity squamous cell carcinomas were HPV-negative and locally advanced. This clone appeared a few times. Its specificity is not known. Six replicates per PBMC sample, mostly from 480 ng of genomic DNA. Assay: immunoSEQ multiplex PCR; the TCRdb copy retains only in-frame clones and omits some. The table has about 14,000 clones, 60% to 65% seen once. Germline lookup yields CDR1 SGHNT and CDR2 YENEEA. The V end was cut by 3 bases, the J end by 9 bases, with 9 bases between. CDR3 size: 12 residues.

The receptor was isolated from a person between 40 and 85 years old with oral cavity squamous cell carcinoma. The specimen comprised PBMCs, sampled before nivolumab (anti-PD-1) treatment. The chain uses TRBV11-3 and TRBJ2-1; TRBD1 might be the D (5 bases). CDR3 in amino acids: CASSLERGEQFF. In DNA, the CDR3 is TGTGCCAGCAGCTTGGAAAGGGGTGAGCAGTTCTTC.